These T cell receptor beta chains were read from a single sample in a study of blood T cell repertoires in COVID-19. Assay: immunoSEQ multiplex PCR; the TCRdb copy retains only in-frame clones and omits some. The sample carries roughly 120,000 clones, about 90% recorded once. Input material: peripheral blood. The receptor set was obtained from a man in his fifties with COVID-19, enrolled during active disease. CDR3s include the opening cysteine and the closing phenylalanine or tryptophan. D genes are given only for firm matches. Rows may omit the clone size; those that give it use once, few, many or a size class.

j_call d_call v_call clone_size cdr3_nt cdr3_aa
TRBJ2-2 NA TRBV2 NA TGTGCCAGCAGCTCTTTCGGGGAGCTGTTTTTT CASSSFGELFF
TRBJ1-6 NA TRBV6-4 NA TGTGCCAGCAGTGACTTTAAGTACAGGCACTATAATTCACCCCTCCACTTT CASSDFKYRHYNSPLHF
TRBJ1-1 TRBD1 TRBV10-3 NA TGTGCCAGTCGACAGGGGGAGAACACTGAAGCTTTCTTT CASRQGENTEAFF
TRBJ2-2 TRBD2 TRBV4-3 NA TGCGCCAGCAGCCAAGAGGCGGGAGGCACCGGGGAGCTGTTTTTT CASSQEAGGTGELFF
TRBJ2-1 TRBD2 TRBV2 NA TGTGCCAGCCAGTCCCCGGGAGGGCTTGAGCAGTTCTTC CASQSPGGLEQFF
TRBJ1-4 NA TRBV11-2 NA TGTGCCAGCAGCTCTCCCCTAGTCGCTGGAACTAATGAAAAACTGTTTTTT CASSSPLVAGTNEKLFF
TRBJ2-2 NA TRBV18 NA TGTGCCAGCTCACCGAGACCCGGAGAGGCCGGGGAGCTGTTTTTT CASSPRPGEAGELFF
TRBJ2-6 NA TRBV6-5 NA TGTGCCAGCAGTTACTTAGGGGCTGGGGCCAACGTCCTGACTTTC CASSYLGAGANVLTF
TRBJ2-5 TRBD1 TRBV5-6 NA TGTGCCAGCAGCTTGCCCGGGACAGGGGGCGGGTTGGAGACCCAGTACTTC CASSLPGTGGGLETQYF
TRBJ2-7 TRBD2 TRBV2 once TGTGCCAGCACCATAGGGCGTCTAGCGGGAACGGCCTACGAGCAGTACTTC CASTIGRLAGTAYEQYF
TRBJ2-2 NA TRBV15 NA TGTGCCACCAGCAGAGATTGGGGGGAGGCCCGCACCGGGGAGCTGTTTTTT CATSRDWGEARTGELFF
TRBJ2-3 TRBD2 TRBV18 NA TGTGCCAGCTCCCCAGGGACTAGCAGACTAGATACGCAGTATTTT CASSPGTSRLDTQYF
TRBJ2-3 TRBD1 TRBV6-1 NA TGTGCCAGCAGTGAATACCACAGGGGTAGCACAGATACGCAGTATTTT CASSEYHRGSTDTQYF
TRBJ2-7 NA TRBV6-6 NA TGTGCCAGCAGTTATCGGCCGGGGGTGGGCTACGAGCAGTACTTC CASSYRPGVGYEQYF
TRBJ1-5 NA TRBV28 NA TGTGCCAGCAGGACCTCCAGGAGCAATCAGCCCCAGCATTTT CASRTSRSNQPQHF
TRBJ2-3 NA TRBV7-2 NA TGTGCCAGCAGCTCCCGGGGCACAGATACGCAGTATTTT CASSSRGTDTQYF